The source of this T cell receptor (beta chain) is a study of prognosis after radiotherapy for stage I lung cancer. TCR beta CDR3 amplification from genomic DNA was performed by two-round multiplex PCR. It was primers specific to each TRBV and TRBJ gene that first-round PCR used. TCRdb called the multiplex PCR reads again in MiXCR, with one record for every CDR3 protein. The sample has nearly 25,000 distinct CDR3 sequences, 35% to 40% seen once. This CDR3 has 13 amino acids. Germline CDR1 is LNHDA and CDR2 is SQIVND (reference sequence). V was shortened by 8 bases and J by 2 bases, with 7 bases between the two germline ends.

The source is a donor over 45 with non-small cell lung cancer. The chain uses TRBV19 and TRBJ2-6; D remains ambiguous. The sample was PBMCs, taken before or after stereotactic body radiation therapy (not recorded which). CDR3 DNA sequence: TGTGCCAGTGCCTTCCCTGGGGCCAACGTCCTGACTTTC. Translation gives CASAFPGANVLTF.